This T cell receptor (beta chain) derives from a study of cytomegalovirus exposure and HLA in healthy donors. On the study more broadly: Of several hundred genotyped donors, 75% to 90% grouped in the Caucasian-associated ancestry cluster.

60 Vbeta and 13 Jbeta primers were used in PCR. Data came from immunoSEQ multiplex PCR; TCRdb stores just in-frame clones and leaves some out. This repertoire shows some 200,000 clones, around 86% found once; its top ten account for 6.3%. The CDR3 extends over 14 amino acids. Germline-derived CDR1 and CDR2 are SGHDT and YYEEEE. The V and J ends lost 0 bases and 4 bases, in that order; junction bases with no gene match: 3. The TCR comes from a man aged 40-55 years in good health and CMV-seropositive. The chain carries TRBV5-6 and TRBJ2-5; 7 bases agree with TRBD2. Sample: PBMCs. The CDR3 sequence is CASSLGGRGETQYF. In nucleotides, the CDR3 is TGTGCCAGCAGCTTGGGGGGGAGGGGAGAGACCCAGTACTTC. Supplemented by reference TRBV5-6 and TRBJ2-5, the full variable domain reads DAGVTQSPTHLIKTRGQQVTLRCSPKSGHDTVSWYQQALGQGPQFIFQYYEEEERQRGNFPDRFSGHQFPNYSSELNVNALLLGDSALYLCASSLGGRGETQYFGPGTRLLVL.